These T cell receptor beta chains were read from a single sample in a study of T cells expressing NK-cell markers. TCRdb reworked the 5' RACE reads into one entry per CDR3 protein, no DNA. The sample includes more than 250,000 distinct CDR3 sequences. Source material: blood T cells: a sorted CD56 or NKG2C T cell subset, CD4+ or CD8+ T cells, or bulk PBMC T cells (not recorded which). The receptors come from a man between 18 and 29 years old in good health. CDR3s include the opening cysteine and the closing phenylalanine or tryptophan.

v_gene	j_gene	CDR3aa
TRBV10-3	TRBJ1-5	CAIRPTGGGNQPQHF
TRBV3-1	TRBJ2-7	CASSQDWGTSGRSSSYEQYF
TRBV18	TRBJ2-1	CASFIDLNNEQFF
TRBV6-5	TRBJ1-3	CASRGLKGTSGNTIYF
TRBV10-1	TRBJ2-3	CASSESASTDTQYF
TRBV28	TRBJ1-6	CASSLPGQGYSNSPLHF
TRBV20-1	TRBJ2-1	CSARFSGLASNEQFF
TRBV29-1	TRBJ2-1	CSVDRLAGGDNEQFF
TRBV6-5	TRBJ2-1	CASSRRTGTSHNNEQFF
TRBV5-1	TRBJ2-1	CASSLGQGRVNEQFF
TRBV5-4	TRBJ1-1	CASSHWGQGNTEAFF
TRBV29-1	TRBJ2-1	CSVDQGGRSDEQFF
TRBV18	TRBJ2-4	CASSPGLAGGLKNIQYF
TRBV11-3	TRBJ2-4	CASSLHLTGLENIQYF
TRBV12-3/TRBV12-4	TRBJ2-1	CASSYSGRPKYNEQFF
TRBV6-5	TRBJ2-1	CASSYSDVRRANEQFF
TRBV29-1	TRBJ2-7	CSVRGLAAYEQYF
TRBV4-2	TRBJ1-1	CASSQDPGTYDTEAFF
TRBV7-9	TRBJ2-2	CASSLQDRAPGELFF
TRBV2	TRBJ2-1	CASSATSGSDEQFF
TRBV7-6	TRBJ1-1	CASSLESENGEAFF
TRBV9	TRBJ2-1	CASSVRLDSEQFF
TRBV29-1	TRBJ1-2	CSVYRGGYGYTF
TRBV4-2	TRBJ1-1	CASSQGGGMNTEAFF
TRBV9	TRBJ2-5	CASSQPAGFQETQYF
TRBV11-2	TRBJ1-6	CASSLYRRPSSYNSPLHF
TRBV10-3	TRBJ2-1	CAISEPIALKRGEQFF
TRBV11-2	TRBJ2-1	CASSLGKREVATNEQFF
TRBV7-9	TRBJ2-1	CASSVNLGEQFF
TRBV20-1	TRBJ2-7	CSARRTRGQNAYEQYF
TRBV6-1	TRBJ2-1	CATGTSGRDEQFF
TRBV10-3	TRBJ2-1	CAIRAGEDNEQFF
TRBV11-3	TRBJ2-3	CASSLGVRRSTDTQYF
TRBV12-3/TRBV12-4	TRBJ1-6	CASSLGGRQFSSSYNSPLHF
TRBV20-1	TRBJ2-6	CSARDRETGANVLTF
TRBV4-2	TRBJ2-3	CASSQDRVVRGRASDTQYF
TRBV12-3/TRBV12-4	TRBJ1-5	CASRSGRGRQPQHF
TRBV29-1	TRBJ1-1	CSVESRLGTEAFF